The sample holds many counts of the clone carrying this T cell receptor (beta chain). Its antigen is not identified. Template material for amplifying TCR beta CDR3 regions consisted of RNA transcripts. The TCR CDR3 was amplified in a first-round RT-PCR using the HTBI primer set. TCRdb analysed the multiplex PCR reads with MiXCR anew, one entry per CDR3 protein. The sample carries over 700,000 distinct CDR3 sequences, more than 30% recorded once. These data originate in a study of T cells in Graves' hyperthyroidism and ophthalmopathy. Study details: Blood from the periphery was taken at initial diagnosis, before any treatment. Findings of the study overall: Most expanded thyroid clonotypes above 0.001 also appeared in blood. Before onset, by a median of approximately 5.9 months, the model predicted ophthalmopathy.

Each patient was aged 18 to 65 and had newly diagnosed hyperthyroidism of under 2 months' duration. This CDR3 is 13 amino acids long. V was shortened by 3 bases and J by 2 bases, with 10 bases between the two germline ends. CDR1 is SQVTM and CDR2 is ANQGSEA in the germline V gene. The chain combines TRBV29-1 with TRBJ2-5; no firm D call. Sequencing used blood. The origin of this receptor is a man between 18 and 29 years old with Graves' hyperthyroidism. The DNA of the CDR3 is TGCAGCGTTGAGCACGGTGATCAAGAGACCCAGTACTTC. Translated, it gives CSVEHGDQETQYF. Full variable domain (remainder filled in from reference TRBV29-1 and TRBJ2-5): SAVISQKPSRDICQRGTSLTIQCQVDSQVTMMFWYRQQPGQSLTLIATANQGSEATYESGFVIDKFPISRPNLTFSTLTVSNMSPEDSSIYLCSVEHGDQETQYFGPGTRLLVL.